This entry features one TCR beta chain sequence. Its target is unknown. This specimen belongs to a study of beta chain features in type 1 diabetes. The CDR3 runs 16 residues. Germline loops: CDR1 SGHAT, CDR2 FQNNGV. V gave up 2 bases and J gave up 4 bases; unmatched junction bases: 7. General study points: Within each of all four CD4+ subsets, Type 1 diabetes patients had TCRB CDR3s that were moderately but significantly shorter.

All of the isolated RNA was reverse transcribed, so expressed TCRB transcripts were sequenced. Sequencing was performed with immunoSEQ multiplex PCR; in TCRdb, only in-frame clones are kept and a portion is missing. Seen here are under 400,000 clones, around 12% observed once, and the top ten hold around 0.01%. The sample was naive CD4+ T cells from blood. This sequence joins TRBV11-2 and TRBJ2-3; 9 bases fit TRBD1. The clonotype was recovered from a young woman with type 1 diabetes. The CDR3 nucleotides read TGTGCCAGCAGCTTAATCTCTGGGACAGGGCCAGATACGCAGTATTTT. Protein: CASSLISGTGPDTQYF. The variable domain in full, completed from reference TRBV11-2 and TRBJ2-3, reads EAGVAQSPRYKIIEKRQSVAFWCNPISGHATLYWYQQILGQGPKLLIQFQNNGVVDDSQLPKDRFSAERLKGVDSTLKIQPAKLEDSAVYLCASSLISGTGPDTQYFGPGTRLTVL.